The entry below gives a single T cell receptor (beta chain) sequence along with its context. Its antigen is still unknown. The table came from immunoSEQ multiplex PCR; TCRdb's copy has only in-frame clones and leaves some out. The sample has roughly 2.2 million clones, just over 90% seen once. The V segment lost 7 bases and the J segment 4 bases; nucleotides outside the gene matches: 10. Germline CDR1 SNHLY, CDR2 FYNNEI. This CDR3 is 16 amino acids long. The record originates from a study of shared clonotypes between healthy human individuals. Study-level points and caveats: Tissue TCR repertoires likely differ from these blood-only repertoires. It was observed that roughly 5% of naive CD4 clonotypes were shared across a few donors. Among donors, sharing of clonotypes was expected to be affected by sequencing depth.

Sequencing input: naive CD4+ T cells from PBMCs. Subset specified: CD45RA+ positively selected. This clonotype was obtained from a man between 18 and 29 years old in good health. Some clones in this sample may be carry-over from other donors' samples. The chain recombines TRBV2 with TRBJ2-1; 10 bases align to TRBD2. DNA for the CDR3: TGTGCCAGCAACACGTTAGCGGGAGGATCTTACAATGAGCAGTTCTTC. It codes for CASNTLAGGSYNEQFF.